The sequence of this TCR beta chain was determined in a study of cytomegalovirus exposure and HLA in healthy donors (dated by TCRdb to about 2017). For context, the study as a whole: According to a later analysis, one platform produced both the roughly 130 validation repertoires and the 666 repertoires of the first cohort. The aim of the study was to test whether cataloging public T cell receptors could identify signatures of past pathogen exposure. To predict cytomegalovirus infection status, the study combined high-throughput TCR immunosequencing, statistical association of individual TCRs with disease status, and machine learning. Besides the first cohort of 550 to 750 subjects, a separate validation cohort made up of 120 different subjects was used.

The CDR3 covers 12 residues, taking in both the cysteine and the phenylalanine. The retained sequence is limited to the CDR3, 36 bases, with the frame set at the first base. Trimming removed 4 bases from V and 6 bases from J, leaving 12 bases between the germline ends. CDR1 and CDR2 were assigned from the germline V gene as SQVTM and ANQGSEA. The full study reports these points: The classifier was reported to diagnose cytomegalovirus status with high specificity and sensitivity in both the original cohort and the validation cohort. It was suggested by the authors that the approach could potentially be generalized to other disease states and immunological phenotypes. Across donors, most TCR sequences were observed very rarely, whereas some public TCRs were present in many individuals. Of the cluster scores, approximately 95% were above 0 in a later analysis, which found that TCRs clustered in the first cohort also tended to co-occur in the 95 to 150 validation repertoires. A few of the identified cytomegalovirus-associated TCR beta chains were confirmed in vitro to be specific for cytomegalovirus antigens. The study gave a list of under 200 TCR beta chains associated with cytomegalovirus. A later analysis had no HLA typing for the validation cohort, so co-occurrence there was scored across all 130 or so repertoires.

As regards this clone: The specificity of this receptor is unknown. Base qualities were left out, and no much larger clone turns up one base away.

The donors belonged to the validation cohort of about 130 subjects, which was separate from the approximately 700-subject first cohort. The protocol used for the library was the immunoSEQ multiplex PCR assay. The study's processing was this. A statistical classification framework was built for diagnosing cytomegalovirus status from the catalog of TCR beta chain sequences. TCRdb retrieved this table from immuneACCESS and kept in-frame rearrangements only. Not all clones are present; in checked studies, unresolved V genes account for under half, and no reason is known for the remainder. V, J and clone size are taken as reported in that table, and D and trimming were inferred from the DNA itself. Present in this sample are fewer than 120,000 clones, around 89% of which were seen just once. The ten top clones hold over 1.3% of the sample.

Material: PBMCs. The rearrangement joined TRBV29-1 to TRBJ1-2; the D gene lacks a confident call. This TCR derives from a woman in her twenties or thirties in good health and CMV-seropositive. The CDR3 region reads CSVAAGFNGYTF. The DNA sequence reads TGCAGCGTTGCGGCAGGATTTAATGGCTACACCTTC.